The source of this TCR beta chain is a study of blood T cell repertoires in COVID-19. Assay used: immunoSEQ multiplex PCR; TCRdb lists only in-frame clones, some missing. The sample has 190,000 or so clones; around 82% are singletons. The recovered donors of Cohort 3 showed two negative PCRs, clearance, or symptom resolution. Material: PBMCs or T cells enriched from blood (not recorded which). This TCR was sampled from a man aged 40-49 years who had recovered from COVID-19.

CDR3 nucleotide sequence: TGTGCCAGCAGCACGGGACTAGCGGGAGTCTACGAGCAGTACTTC. Residues: CASSTGLAGVYEQYF. The V gene is TRBV2, the J gene TRBJ2-7; 14 bases align to TRBD2. In germline, CDR1 is SNHLY, CDR2 FYNNEI. V dropped 6 bases and J dropped 3; count of bases not matched to a gene: 4. The CDR3 runs to 15 residues.